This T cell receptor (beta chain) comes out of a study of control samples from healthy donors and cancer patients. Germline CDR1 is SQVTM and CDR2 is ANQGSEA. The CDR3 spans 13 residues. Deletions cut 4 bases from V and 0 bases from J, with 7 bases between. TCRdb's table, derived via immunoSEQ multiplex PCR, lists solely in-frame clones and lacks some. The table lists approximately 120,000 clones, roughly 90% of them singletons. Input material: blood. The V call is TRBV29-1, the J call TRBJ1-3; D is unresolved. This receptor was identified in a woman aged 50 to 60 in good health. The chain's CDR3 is CSVAWSSGNTIYF. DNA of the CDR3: TGCAGCGTTGCGTGGTCCTCTGGAAACACCATATATTTT.